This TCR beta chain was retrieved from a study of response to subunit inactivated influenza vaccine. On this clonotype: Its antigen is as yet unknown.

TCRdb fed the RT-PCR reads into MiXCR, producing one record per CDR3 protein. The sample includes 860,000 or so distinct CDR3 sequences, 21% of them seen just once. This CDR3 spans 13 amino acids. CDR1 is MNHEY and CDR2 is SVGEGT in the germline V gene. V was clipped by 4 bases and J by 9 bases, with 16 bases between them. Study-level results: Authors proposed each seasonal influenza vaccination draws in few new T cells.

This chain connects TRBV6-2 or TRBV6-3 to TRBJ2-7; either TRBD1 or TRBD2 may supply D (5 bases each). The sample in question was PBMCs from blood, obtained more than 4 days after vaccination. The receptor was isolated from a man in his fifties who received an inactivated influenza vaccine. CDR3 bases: TGTGCCAGCAGTTGGGGGACGATCGCCGGGCAGTACTTC. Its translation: CASSWGTIAGQYF.